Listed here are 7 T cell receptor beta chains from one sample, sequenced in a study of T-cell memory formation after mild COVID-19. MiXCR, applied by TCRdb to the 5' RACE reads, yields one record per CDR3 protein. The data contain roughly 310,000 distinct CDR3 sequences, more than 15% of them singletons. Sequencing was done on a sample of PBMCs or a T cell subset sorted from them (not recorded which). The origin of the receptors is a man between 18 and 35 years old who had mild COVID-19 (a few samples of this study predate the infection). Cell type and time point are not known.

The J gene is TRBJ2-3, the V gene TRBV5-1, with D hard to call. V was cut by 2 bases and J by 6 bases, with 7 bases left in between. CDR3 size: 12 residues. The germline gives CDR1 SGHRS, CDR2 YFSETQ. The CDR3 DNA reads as TGCGCCAGCAGCTTTTTCGTGGATACGCAGTATTTT. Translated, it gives CASSFFVDTQYF.

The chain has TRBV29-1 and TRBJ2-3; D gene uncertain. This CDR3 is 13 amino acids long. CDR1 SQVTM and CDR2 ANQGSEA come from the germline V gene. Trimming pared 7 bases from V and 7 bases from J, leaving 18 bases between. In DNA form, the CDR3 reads TGCAGCGGTGTGAAGGTCGGAGCACATACGCAGTATTTT. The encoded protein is CSGVKVGAHTQYF.

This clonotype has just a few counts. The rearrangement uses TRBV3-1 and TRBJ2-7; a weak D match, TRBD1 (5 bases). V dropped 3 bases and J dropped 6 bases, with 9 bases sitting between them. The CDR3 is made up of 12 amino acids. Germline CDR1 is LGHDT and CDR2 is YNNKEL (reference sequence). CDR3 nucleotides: TGTGCCAGCAGCCAGCAGGGTGGCGAGCAGTACGTC. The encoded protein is CASSQQGGEQYV.

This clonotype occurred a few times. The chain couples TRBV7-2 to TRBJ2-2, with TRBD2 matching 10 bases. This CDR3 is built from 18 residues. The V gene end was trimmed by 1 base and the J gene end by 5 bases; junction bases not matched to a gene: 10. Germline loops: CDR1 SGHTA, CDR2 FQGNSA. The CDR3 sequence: CASSLVSAGGPRTGELFF. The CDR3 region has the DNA TGTGCCAGCAGCTTAGTTTCAGCGGGGGGGCCGAGGACCGGGGAGCTGTTTTTT.

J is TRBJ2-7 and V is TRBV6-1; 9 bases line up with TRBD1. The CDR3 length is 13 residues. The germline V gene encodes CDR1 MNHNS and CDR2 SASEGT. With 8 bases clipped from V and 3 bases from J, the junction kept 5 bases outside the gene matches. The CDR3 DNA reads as TGTGCCAGCCGCGGGACAGGGCACTACGAGCAGTACTTC. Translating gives CASRGTGHYEQYF.

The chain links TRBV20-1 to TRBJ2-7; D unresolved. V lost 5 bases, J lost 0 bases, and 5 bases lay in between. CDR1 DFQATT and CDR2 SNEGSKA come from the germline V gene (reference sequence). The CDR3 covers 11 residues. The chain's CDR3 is CSAPLSYEQYF. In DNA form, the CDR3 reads TGCAGTGCTCCCCTCTCCTACGAGCAGTACTTC.

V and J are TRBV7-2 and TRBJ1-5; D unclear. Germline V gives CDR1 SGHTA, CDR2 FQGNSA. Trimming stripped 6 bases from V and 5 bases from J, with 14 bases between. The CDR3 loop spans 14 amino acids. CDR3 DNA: TGTGCCAGCAGGAAGAGAGACGGGGATCAGCCCCAGCATTTT. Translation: CASRKRDGDQPQHF.